The present TCR beta chain was sequenced within a study of T cell repertoires in cytomegalovirus infection. Study-wide background: The public TCR beta signatures pointed to both CMV infection and matching HLA type.

In this sample, this clonotype turned up many times. Its antigen remains unknown. TCRdb itself ran the reads through MiXCR, one entry per CDR3 protein. Of 600,000 to 800,000 distinct CDR3 sequences detected, roughly a quarter appear once; the ten largest clones hold roughly 8%. Study observations and caveats: Clonotypes of TCR beta that were HLA-C-restricted and CMV-specific dominated the ex vivo response.

Per the germline V gene, CDR1 is MNHEY and CDR2 is SVGEGT. Trimming took 2 bases from V and 7 from J, leaving 8 bases between them. The CDR3 runs to 12 residues. The genes are TRBV6-2 or TRBV6-3 and TRBJ1-1; D uncertain. The TCR sequence derives from a human donor in good health (CMV status not recorded). Some clones in this sample may be carry-over from other donors' samples. The sample was CD8+ T cells from PBMCs. In DNA form, the CDR3 reads TGTGCCAGCAGTTACGACGGAAATGAAGCTTTCTTT. As protein: CASSYDGNEAFF.